A single sample gave rise to the 31 T cell receptor beta chains below, sequenced in a study of T-cell memory formation after mild COVID-19. TCRdb processed the 5' RACE reads anew with MiXCR; each CDR3 protein has one entry. Seen here are 380,000 or so distinct CDR3 sequences, about 15% observed once, and the top ten hold 22%. The sequencing sample was made of PBMCs or a T cell subset sorted from them (not recorded which). Receptor source: a man aged 18-30 years who had mild COVID-19 (a few samples of this study predate the infection). Cell type and time point are not known.

The chain has TRBV9 and TRBJ2-2; 12 bases align to TRBD2. Trimming took 4 bases from V and 1 from J; bases not matched to a gene: 2. The CDR3 has 16 amino acids. Looked up from germline, CDR1 is SGDLS and CDR2 is YYNGEE. The CDR3 DNA is TGTGCCAGCAGCCCTAGCGGGGGGGAGAACACCGGGGAGCTGTTTTTT. It codes for CASSPSGGENTGELFF.

The genes are TRBV12-3 or TRBV12-4 and TRBJ1-1, with D possibly matching TRBD1 (6 bases). This CDR3 has 13 amino acids. Between the trimmed V and J ends, which lost 4 bases and 5 bases, there was a span of 11 bases. In DNA form, the CDR3 reads TGTGCCAGCAGTTCCACAGGGAGGACTGAAGCTTTCTTT. The encoded protein is CASSSTGRTEAFF.

This chain links TRBV2 with TRBJ2-2; D not certain. V gave up 5 bases and J gave up 4 bases, with 8 bases separating them. Per the germline V gene, CDR1 is SNHLY and CDR2 is FYNNEI. The CDR3 sequence is 13 residues long. The CDR3 DNA reads as TGTGCCAGCAGTTCCCCCGGCACCGGGGAGCTGTTTTTT. Protein: CASSSPGTGELFF.

The rearrangement links TRBV12-3 or TRBV12-4 to TRBJ2-1; possible D gene TRBD1, 5 bases. This CDR3 region has 16 residues. Trimming took off 0 bases at V and 2 bases at J, with 11 bases between the two ends. The CDR3 protein is CASSLAIQGPYNEQFF. In DNA, the CDR3 is TGTGCCAGCAGTTTAGCTATCCAGGGCCCCTACAATGAGCAGTTCTTC.

The J gene is TRBJ2-5, the V gene TRBV24-1; D is undetermined. The germline gives CDR1 KGHDR, CDR2 SFDVKD. The CDR3 consists of 16 residues. Trimming shortened V by 4 bases and J by 1 base, and 15 bases separated the two germline ends. CDR3 sequence: CATSDRLGQSQETQYF. The DNA of the CDR3 is TGTGCCACCAGTGACCGTCTCGGGCAGTCCCAAGAGACCCAGTACTTC.

The gene calls are TRBV12-5 and TRBJ1-1; TRBD1 agrees at 7 bases. CDR1 and CDR2 (germline): LGHNT, FRNRAP. The CDR3 sequence is 12 residues long. The trim removed 6 bases at V and 4 bases at J, leaving 2 bases unmatched. The CDR3 loop reads CASGRQGTEAFF. The CDR3 DNA reads TGTGCTAGTGGGCGACAGGGCACTGAAGCTTTCTTT.

In this sample, this clonotype turned up a few times. This chain uses TRBV12-3 or TRBV12-4 with TRBJ2-5; D tentatively reads TRBD1 or TRBD2 (6 bases each). The V end was cut by 6 bases, the J end by 7 bases, with 12 bases between. This CDR3 contains 12 residues. The DNA of the CDR3 is TGTGCCAGCAGACCACAGGGAGGGACCCAGTACTTC. Its protein is CASRPQGGTQYF.

The CDR3 protein is CASSLRDSDEKLFF. The CDR3 DNA reads TGTGCCAGCAGCCTCCGGGACAGTGATGAAAAACTGTTTTTT. The chain has TRBV7-9 and TRBJ1-4; 7 bases fit TRBD1. Trimming at V came to 5 bases and at J to 6 bases, leaving 6 bases not matched to a gene. The CDR3 is 14 amino acids. Germline V lookup: CDR1 SEHNR, CDR2 FQNEAQ (reference sequence).

The V gene is TRBV5-1, the J gene TRBJ2-1, with TRBD1 matching over 9 bases. With V trimmed by 3 bases and J by 7 bases, 8 bases remained unmatched. The germline V gene has CDR1 SGHRS and CDR2 YFSETQ. This CDR3 region has 15 residues. The CDR3 DNA sequence: TGCGCCAGCAGCTCGCAAGGACAGGGGAATAATGAGCAGTTCTTC. Its protein product is CASSSQGQGNNEQFF. Full variable domain (missing parts from reference TRBV5-1 and TRBJ2-1): KAGVTQTPRYLIKTRGQQVTLSCSPISGHRSVSWYQQTPGQGLQFLFEYFSETQRNKGNFPGRFSGRQFSNSRSEMNVSTLELGDSALYLCASSSQGQGNNEQFFGPGTRLTVL.

This rearrangement joins TRBV28 to TRBJ2-7; 11 bases match TRBD1. This CDR3 contains 14 residues. Germline V gives CDR1 MDHEN, CDR2 SYDVKM. The junction had 7 bases not matched to a gene; V was cut back by 6 bases and J by 6 bases. CDR3 region: CASSSGQGVGEQYF. The CDR3 nucleotides are TGTGCCAGCAGCTCGGGACAGGGGGTTGGCGAGCAGTACTTC.

This clonotype appeared many times. This chain joins TRBV2 and TRBJ1-4; maybe TRBD1 (5 bases). The V gene lost 7 bases and the J gene lost 2 bases, with 14 bases spanning the gap. The CDR3 covers 15 residues. CDR1 is SNHLY, CDR2 FYNNEI, per germline. The CDR3 loop is CASTGGRTTNEKLFF. The CDR3 nucleotides are TGTGCCAGCACCGGGGGAAGGACCACTAATGAAAAACTGTTTTTT.

The chain employs TRBV20-1 and TRBJ1-5; D unresolved. The V gene lost 3 bases and the J gene lost 7 bases, with 4 bases spanning the gap. Germline CDR1 is DFQATT and CDR2 is SNEGSKA (reference sequence). CDR3 length: 10 amino acids. For the CDR3, the DNA is TGCAGTGCTAGTTACCAGCCCCAGCATTTT. Translating gives CSASYQPQHF.

The rearrangement uses TRBV12-3 or TRBV12-4 and TRBJ2-7; tentatively, D is TRBD2 (5 bases). This CDR3 comprises 14 residues. V shed 6 bases and J shed 3 bases, with 15 bases lying between them. Written as DNA, the CDR3 is TGTGCCAGCAGCCTTAGCTGGAGCGGCTACGAGCAGTACTTC. Translated, it gives CASSLSWSGYEQYF.

This clonotype was seen a handful of times. CDR3 amino acids: CASSLGEIMNTEAFF. CDR3 sequence (DNA): TGTGCCAGCAGCTTAGGGGAAATTATGAACACTGAAGCTTTCTTT. The J gene is TRBJ1-1, the V gene TRBV7-2; D uncertain. This CDR3 is built from 15 residues. Germline V gives CDR1 SGHTA, CDR2 FQGNSA. Trimming took 1 base from V and 0 from J, leaving 9 bases between them.

The chain couples TRBV10-3 to TRBJ1-6; 8 nucleotides align to TRBD1. Germline CDR1 ENHRY, CDR2 SYGVKD. With 7 bases clipped from V and 9 bases from J, the junction kept 11 bases outside the gene matches. The CDR3 spans 15 residues. In DNA, the CDR3 is TGTGCCATCACCCAGGGACAGGATATCGGTTCACCCCTCCACTTT. It yields the protein CAITQGQDIGSPLHF.

The chain uses TRBV18 and TRBJ2-1; possible D gene TRBD2, 5 bases. Between the trimmed V and J ends, which lost 3 bases and 5 bases, there was a span of 14 bases. CDR1 and CDR2 from the germline V gene are KGHSH and LQKENI. This CDR3 has 15 residues. In nucleotides, the CDR3 is TGTGCCAGCTCACCCGGGGAAACAAGGGACAATGAGCAGTTCTTC. Amino acids: CASSPGETRDNEQFF.

This clonotype was counted at least ten times. The gene calls are TRBV7-2 and TRBJ2-5, with 8 bases fitting TRBD2. CDR1 SGHTA and CDR2 FQGNSA come from the germline V gene. The V segment lost 7 bases and the J segment 4 bases; nucleotides outside the gene matches: 11. This CDR3 has 15 amino acids. CDR3 loop: CASNRGGLVRETQYF. The CDR3 nucleotides are TGTGCCAGCAATCGGGGGGGCCTGGTGCGAGAGACCCAGTACTTC.

This clonotype has ten or more counts. The CDR3 coding sequence is TGTGCCAGCTCCCGGGGGTTAAGCTCTGGAAACACCATATATTTT. It encodes CASSRGLSSGNTIYF. This chain joins TRBV7-8 and TRBJ1-3; D perhaps matches TRBD1 (5 bases). Germline CDR1 reads SGHVS; CDR2 reads FQNEAQ. The CDR3 is 15 residues long. V was pared by 8 bases and J by 0 bases, with 14 bases between.

The chain joins TRBV12-3 or TRBV12-4 to TRBJ1-1; TRBD1 agrees at 7 bases. This CDR3 spans 14 amino acids. J was trimmed by 5 bases and V by 6 bases; bases with no gene match: 9. The CDR3 sequence: CASRETGSGTEAFF. Written as DNA, the CDR3 is TGTGCCAGCAGGGAGACAGGGAGTGGGACTGAAGCTTTCTTT.

This clonotype was observed a few times. The chain links TRBV5-1 to TRBJ2-3; D not certain. Germline V gene data show CDR1 as SGHRS and CDR2 as YFSETQ. With 1 base removed from V and 2 bases from J, the gap between germline ends came to 8 bases. This CDR3 has 14 amino acids. The CDR3 nucleotides are TGCGCCAGCAGCTTGACGAAGGTCACAGATACGCAGTATTTT. It specifies CASSLTKVTDTQYF.

This clonotype came up a few times. The chain recombines TRBV7-2 with TRBJ1-2; 10 nucleotides align to TRBD1. Germline loops: CDR1 SGHTA, CDR2 FQGNSA. With V trimmed by 5 bases and J by 6 bases, 3 bases remained unmatched. This CDR3 spans 13 amino acids. The DNA of the CDR3 is TGTGCCAGCAGCCAGGACAGGGGGGATGGCTACACCTTC. Its translation: CASSQDRGDGYTF.

This chain connects TRBV7-9 to TRBJ2-3, with TRBD1 matching 9 bases. The ends lost 5 bases at V and 2 bases at J; junction bases unmatched: 5. The CDR3 spans 15 residues. Germline assignment: CDR1 SEHNR and CDR2 FQNEAQ (reference sequence). The CDR3 DNA reads TGTGCCAGCAGCCACAGGGGGCTTAACACAGATACGCAGTATTTT. Encoded protein: CASSHRGLNTDTQYF.

This chain links TRBV28 with TRBJ2-7; possible D gene TRBD1, 6 bases. Trimming shortened V by 5 bases and J by 3 bases, and 17 bases separated the two germline ends. CDR3 length: 15 amino acids. Germline lookup yields CDR1 MDHEN and CDR2 SYDVKM. The CDR3 DNA is TGTGCCAGCAGTCAACCAGATACAGGGTTCTACGAGCAGTACTTC. It codes for CASSQPDTGFYEQYF. The full variable domain, completed using reference TRBV28 and TRBJ2-7, is DVKVTQSSRYLVKRTGEKVFLECVQDMDHENMFWYRQDPGLGLRLIYFSYDVKMKEKGDIPEGYSVSREKKERFSLILESASTNQTSMYLCASSQPDTGFYEQYFGPGTRLTVT.

The CDR3 sequence: CASSPWAASTDTQYF. As DNA, the CDR3 is TGTGCCAGCAGCCCCTGGGCAGCTAGCACAGATACGCAGTATTTT. V and J are TRBV7-2 and TRBJ2-3; no clear D. The CDR3 has 15 residues. Per germline, CDR1 SGHTA and CDR2 FQGNSA. V lost 5 bases and J lost 0, with 12 bases in between.

CDR3 residues: CSARVFNEQFF. In nucleotides, the CDR3 is TGCAGTGCTAGAGTGTTCAATGAGCAGTTCTTC. This rearrangement joins TRBV20-1 to TRBJ2-1; D ambiguous. The V gene lost 1 base and the J gene lost 6 bases, with 4 bases spanning the gap. Germline CDR1 is DFQATT and CDR2 is SNEGSKA (reference sequence). This CDR3 is built from 11 residues.

The chain recombines TRBV4-3 with TRBJ2-1; tentatively, D is TRBD1 (5 bases). The CDR3 length is 14 residues. The V gene lost 1 base and the J gene lost 4 bases, with 8 bases spanning the gap. Germline loops: CDR1 LGHNA, CDR2 YSLEER. The CDR3 DNA reads as TGCGCCAGCAGCCAAGGTTCAGGGTACAATGAGCAGTTCTTC. Translation: CASSQGSGYNEQFF.

This clonotype was seen only a few times. The chain recombines TRBV5-5 with TRBJ2-3; D possibly corresponds to TRBD1 (6 bases). Trimming took 6 bases from V and 4 from J, leaving 15 bases between them. Germline V gene data show CDR1 as SGHKS and CDR2 as YYEKEE (reference sequence). The CDR3 extends over 14 amino acids. The chain's CDR3 is CASKWTDRADTQYF. The CDR3 DNA reads TGTGCCAGCAAGTGGACAGATCGTGCAGATACGCAGTATTTT.

The table lists this clonotype with many counts. This chain connects TRBV7-6 to TRBJ2-1; 8 positions agree with TRBD2. Per the germline V gene, CDR1 is SGHVS and CDR2 is FNYEAQ. There are 14 residues in the CDR3. V gave up 4 bases and J gave up 7 bases; unmatched junction bases: 6. As DNA, the CDR3 is TGTGCCAGCAGCTCCCGGGGGGGCCAGAATGAGCAGTTCTTC. Its protein product is CASSSRGGQNEQFF. Variable domain in full (rest from reference TRBV7-6 and TRBJ2-1): GAGVSQSPRYKVTKRGQDVALRCDPISGHVSLYWYRQALGQGPEFLTYFNYEAQQDKSGLPNDRFSAERPEGSISTLTIQRTEQRDSAMYRCASSSRGGQNEQFFGPGTRLTVL.

The chain recombines TRBV7-8 with TRBJ2-2; possible D gene TRBD2, 6 bases. Germline loops: CDR1 SGHVS, CDR2 FQNEAQ. Trimming stripped 3 bases from V and 4 bases from J, with 12 bases between. The CDR3 extends over 15 amino acids. The CDR3 spells CASSLRTKTTGELFF. The CDR3 nucleotides are TGTGCCAGCAGCTTGAGGACTAAAACCACCGGGGAGCTGTTTTTT.

The V and J genes are TRBV29-1 and TRBJ2-5; D remains unclear. The CDR3 totals 11 residues. Trimming pared 6 bases from V and 0 bases from J, leaving 5 bases between. The germline CDR1 and CDR2 sequences are SQVTM and ANQGSEA. In DNA, the CDR3 is TGCAGCGTCGGGTACCAAGAGACCCAGTACTTC. The encoded protein is CSVGYQETQYF.

This clonotype was observed a handful of times. The rearrangement uses TRBV5-1 and TRBJ2-5; 7 bases agree with TRBD1. The CDR3 is 14 residues long. The V segment lost 4 bases and the J segment 4 bases; nucleotides outside the gene matches: 7. The V gene's germline CDR1 is SGHRS and CDR2 YFSETQ. The CDR3 is CASSPGDSSETQYF. The CDR3 DNA reads as TGCGCCAGCAGCCCAGGGGACAGTTCAGAGACCCAGTACTTC.